These T cell receptor beta chains were read from a single sample in a study of shared clonotypes between healthy human individuals. Sequencing used immunoSEQ multiplex PCR; TCRdb keeps in-frame clones, though not all of them. The table shows roughly 850,000 clones, with about 96% occurring only once. Sequencing was performed on naive CD8+ T cells sorted from blood. These receptors came from a man aged 30-40 years in good health. Both conserved end residues are part of each CDR3. A D gene is named only where the DNA matches it firmly. Not all rows give a size; the values are once, few, many and, for expanded clones, a class.

v_gene: TRBV28
abundance: .
j_gene: TRBJ2-3
d_gene: TRBD2
CDR3nt: TGTGCCAGCAGTCCCCGGACTAGCGGGAAGAACACAGATACGCAGTATTTT
CDR3aa: CASSPRTSGKNTDTQYF

v_gene: TRBV2
abundance: .
j_gene: TRBJ2-3
d_gene: TRBD2
CDR3nt: TGTGCCAGCAGTCGGAAACCGGGACTAGCGGGAGAGGGAAGCACAGATACGCAGTATTTT
CDR3aa: CASSRKPGLAGEGSTDTQYF

v_gene: TRBV5-5
abundance: .
j_gene: TRBJ2-2
d_gene: TRBD1
CDR3nt: TGTGCCAGCAGCCCTGGGACAGAAATCACCGGGGAGCTGTTTTTT
CDR3aa: CASSPGTEITGELFF

v_gene: TRBV7-2
abundance: .
j_gene: TRBJ2-7
d_gene: .
CDR3nt: TGTGCCAGCAGCTTAGCTGGGACGACCTACGAGCAGTACTTC
CDR3aa: CASSLAGTTYEQYF

v_gene: TRBV6-1
abundance: .
j_gene: TRBJ2-7
d_gene: .
CDR3nt: TGTGCCAGCAGTGTAGGAGGGGACTACGAGCAGTACTTC
CDR3aa: CASSVGGDYEQYF

v_gene: TRBV11-1
abundance: .
j_gene: TRBJ2-3
d_gene: TRBD2
CDR3nt: TGTGCCAGCAGCCCGCTCGGGGGGAGAGCAGATACGCAGTATTTT
CDR3aa: CASSPLGGRADTQYF

v_gene: TRBV6-5
abundance: .
j_gene: TRBJ2-2
d_gene: .
CDR3nt: TGTGCCAGCAGTTACTCGCAGGAGCTGTTTTTT
CDR3aa: CASSYSQELFF

v_gene: TRBV27
abundance: .
j_gene: TRBJ2-7
d_gene: .
CDR3nt: TGTGCCAGCAGTTTGATGTTAACAGGGACCTACGAGCAGTACTTC
CDR3aa: CASSLMLTGTYEQYF

v_gene: TRBV2
abundance: .
j_gene: TRBJ1-5
d_gene: TRBD1
CDR3nt: TGTGCCAGCAGTCCGGGACAGGGGTTGCAGCCCCAGCATTTT
CDR3aa: CASSPGQGLQPQHF

v_gene: TRBV7-2
abundance: once
j_gene: TRBJ1-5
d_gene: .
CDR3nt: TGTGCCAGCAGTCTAATAGGCAGTTCTAAGCATTTT
CDR3aa: CASSLIGSSKHF

v_gene: TRBV30
abundance: .
j_gene: TRBJ2-2
d_gene: .
CDR3nt: TGTGCCTGGGACTCTACCGGGGAGCTGTTTTTT
CDR3aa: CAWDSTGELFF

v_gene: TRBV28
abundance: .
j_gene: TRBJ1-1
d_gene: .
CDR3nt: TGTGCCAGCAGAAATTTCTTAGACACTGAAGCTTTCTTT
CDR3aa: CASRNFLDTEAFF

v_gene: TRBV18
abundance: .
j_gene: TRBJ2-7
d_gene: .
CDR3nt: TGTGCCAGCTCACCCCCAGGGGCTCGTAAGGACGAGCAGTACTTC
CDR3aa: CASSPPGARKDEQYF

v_gene: TRBV10-1
abundance: .
j_gene: TRBJ2-1
d_gene: TRBD2
CDR3nt: TGCGCCAGCAGTGAGTCGGATTCGGTTAGCGGGGGAAGGGACTACAATGAGCAGTTCTTC
CDR3aa: CASSESDSVSGGRDYNEQFF

v_gene: TRBV5-4
abundance: .
j_gene: TRBJ2-7
d_gene: TRBD2
CDR3nt: TGTGCCAGCAGCTTAGGACTAGCGGGAGAAGACGAGCAGTACTTC
CDR3aa: CASSLGLAGEDEQYF

v_gene: TRBV27
abundance: .
j_gene: TRBJ2-7
d_gene: TRBD1
CDR3nt: TGTGCCAGCGGTCACAGGGGTAACTACGAGCAGTACTTC
CDR3aa: CASGHRGNYEQYF

v_gene: TRBV7-9
abundance: .
j_gene: TRBJ2-2
d_gene: .
CDR3nt: TGTGCCAGCACGATGAACGGGGAGCTGTTTTTT
CDR3aa: CASTMNGELFF

v_gene: TRBV5-1
abundance: .
j_gene: TRBJ2-7
d_gene: TRBD2
CDR3nt: TGCGCCAGCAGCCCCGGGGGGGTAGCGGGAGCCTACGAGCAGTACTTC
CDR3aa: CASSPGGVAGAYEQYF

v_gene: TRBV5-6
abundance: .
j_gene: TRBJ2-7
d_gene: TRBD2
CDR3nt: TGTGCCAGCAGCTTGGGCGGGAGTCCCCACGAGCAGTACTTC
CDR3aa: CASSLGGSPHEQYF

v_gene: TRBV7-8
abundance: .
j_gene: TRBJ2-1
d_gene: .
CDR3nt: TGTGCCAGCAGCCAGCCGAGGCGAGGGTACTACAATGAGCAGTTCTTC
CDR3aa: CASSQPRRGYYNEQFF

v_gene: TRBV6-6
abundance: .
j_gene: TRBJ1-5
d_gene: .
CDR3nt: TGTGCCAGCAGTTACTCAGAGCGGCCCCAGCATTTT
CDR3aa: CASSYSERPQHF

v_gene: TRBV9
abundance: .
j_gene: TRBJ1-2
d_gene: .
CDR3nt: TGTGCCAGCAGCGGGCAACAGGGCTACACCTTC
CDR3aa: CASSGQQGYTF

v_gene: TRBV2
abundance: .
j_gene: TRBJ2-7
d_gene: TRBD2
CDR3nt: TGTGCCAGCAGCGAGACTAGCGGACGAAGCTCCTACGAGCAGTACTTC
CDR3aa: CASSETSGRSSYEQYF

v_gene: TRBV28
abundance: once
j_gene: TRBJ1-3
d_gene: .
CDR3nt: TGTGCCAGCAAGGGGGTAAATGGAAACACCATATATTTT
CDR3aa: CASKGVNGNTIYF

v_gene: TRBV14
abundance: .
j_gene: TRBJ1-2
d_gene: .
CDR3nt: TGTGCCAGCAGCCAGACACAAAGTTTTCGCCAGCTCGCCTTC
CDR3aa: CASSQTQSFRQLAF

v_gene: TRBV4-1
abundance: .
j_gene: TRBJ1-4
d_gene: .
CDR3nt: TGCGCCAGCAGCCAAGATCCACAGGGAGGCACTAATGAAAAACTGTTTTTT
CDR3aa: CASSQDPQGGTNEKLFF

v_gene: TRBV5-6
abundance: .
j_gene: TRBJ1-4
d_gene: .
CDR3nt: TGTGCCAGCAGCTTGGTTGGAGTTAATGAAAAACTGTTTTTT
CDR3aa: CASSLVGVNEKLFF

v_gene: TRBV5-5
abundance: .
j_gene: TRBJ1-2
d_gene: .
CDR3nt: TGTGCCAGCAGCTTGGGGGCAGGGATCGCCTATGGCTACACCTTC
CDR3aa: CASSLGAGIAYGYTF

v_gene: TRBV7-9
abundance: .
j_gene: TRBJ2-1
d_gene: TRBD2
CDR3nt: TGTGCCAGCAGCGTACCGGGACTAGCGTCCCGCTCCTACAATGAGCAGTTCTTC
CDR3aa: CASSVPGLASRSYNEQFF

v_gene: TRBV13
abundance: once
j_gene: TRBJ2-7
d_gene: .
CDR3nt: TGTGCCAGCAGCTTAGCGGGGGACGGGTTTACCTACGAGCAGTACTTC
CDR3aa: CASSLAGDGFTYEQYF

v_gene: TRBV7-9
abundance: .
j_gene: TRBJ2-7
d_gene: TRBD2
CDR3nt: TGTGCCAGCAGCTCCACTAGCGGGAGCCCCTACGAGCAGTACTTC
CDR3aa: CASSSTSGSPYEQYF

v_gene: TRBV10-3
abundance: .
j_gene: TRBJ1-5
d_gene: .
CDR3nt: TGTGCCACCGGGGGGGGCTATAGCAATCAGCCCCAGCATTTT
CDR3aa: CATGGGYSNQPQHF

v_gene: TRBV10-3
abundance: .
j_gene: TRBJ2-1
d_gene: TRBD1
CDR3nt: TGTGCCATCGGGACAGACAATGAGCAGTTCTTC
CDR3aa: CAIGTDNEQFF

v_gene: TRBV29-1
abundance: .
j_gene: TRBJ2-7
d_gene: .
CDR3nt: TGCAGCGTTCCACGACAGGGAGGGTACGAGCAGTACTTC
CDR3aa: CSVPRQGGYEQYF

v_gene: TRBV7-2
abundance: .
j_gene: TRBJ2-1
d_gene: TRBD2
CDR3nt: TGTGCCAGCAGCTCTACTGGCGGGAGTGCCCCCAACAATGAGCAGTTCTTC
CDR3aa: CASSSTGGSAPNNEQFF

v_gene: TRBV7-9
abundance: .
j_gene: TRBJ1-3
d_gene: .
CDR3nt: TGTGCCAGCGTGGACGGGCGAGGCACCATATATTTT
CDR3aa: CASVDGRGTIYF

v_gene: TRBV5-4
abundance: .
j_gene: TRBJ1-3
d_gene: .
CDR3nt: TGTGCCAGCAGCTTCGGGAGCAATCTAAACACCATATATTTT
CDR3aa: CASSFGSNLNTIYF

v_gene: TRBV19
abundance: .
j_gene: TRBJ2-1
d_gene: TRBD2
CDR3nt: TGTGCCAGTAGTTTCGGACTAGTCAATGAGCAGTTCTTC
CDR3aa: CASSFGLVNEQFF

v_gene: TRBV11-3
abundance: .
j_gene: TRBJ2-5
d_gene: .
CDR3nt: TGTGCCAGCAGCGTCCGCGGGCAAGAGACCCAGTACTTC
CDR3aa: CASSVRGQETQYF

v_gene: TRBV29-1
abundance: .
j_gene: TRBJ2-5
d_gene: TRBD1
CDR3nt: TGCAGCGTGAAGGACAGGGGAAGTTTGGTTTCGGCAGAGACCCAGTACTTC
CDR3aa: CSVKDRGSLVSAETQYF

v_gene: TRBV5-8
abundance: .
j_gene: TRBJ2-2
d_gene: .
CDR3nt: TGTGCCAGCAGTCCTCCGGGATGGCGACTACAACCGAACCCCGGGGAGCTGTTTTTT
CDR3aa: CASSPPGWRLQPNPGELFF

v_gene: TRBV9
abundance: .
j_gene: TRBJ2-7
d_gene: TRBD2
CDR3nt: TGTGCCAGCAGCGTAGAAGCGGGGGCCGCCTACGAGCAGTACTTC
CDR3aa: CASSVEAGAAYEQYF

v_gene: TRBV6-5
abundance: .
j_gene: TRBJ1-5
d_gene: .
CDR3nt: TGTGCCAGCAGTATGTCGGGTCAGCCCCAGCATTTT
CDR3aa: CASSMSGQPQHF

v_gene: TRBV28
abundance: .
j_gene: TRBJ2-2
d_gene: .
CDR3nt: TGTGCCAGCAGTTTCCGGGAGACCGGGGAGCTGTTTTTT
CDR3aa: CASSFRETGELFF

v_gene: TRBV7-8
abundance: .
j_gene: TRBJ2-7
d_gene: TRBD1
CDR3nt: TGTGCCAGCAGCTTAGCGACAGGGGGCTACGAGCAGTACTTC
CDR3aa: CASSLATGGYEQYF

v_gene: TRBV5-1
abundance: .
j_gene: TRBJ2-1
d_gene: TRBD2
CDR3nt: TGCGCCAGCAGCTTCCGGGACTACCAACACAATGAGCAGTTCTTC
CDR3aa: CASSFRDYQHNEQFF

v_gene: TRBV29-1
abundance: once
j_gene: TRBJ2-2
d_gene: .
CDR3nt: TGCAGCGTTCTGGGACGGGGAGATTCGAACACCGGGGAGCTGTTTTTT
CDR3aa: CSVLGRGDSNTGELFF

v_gene: TRBV10-1
abundance: .
j_gene: TRBJ2-1
d_gene: .
CDR3nt: TGCGCCAGCAGTGAGCTGGGTAGCGAGCAGTTCTTC
CDR3aa: CASSELGSEQFF

v_gene: TRBV28
abundance: .
j_gene: TRBJ2-7
d_gene: TRBD2
CDR3nt: TGTGCCAGCAGTTTGGGACTAGCGGGTTACGAGCAGTACTTC
CDR3aa: CASSLGLAGYEQYF

v_gene: TRBV7-2
abundance: .
j_gene: TRBJ2-1
d_gene: TRBD2
CDR3nt: TGTGCCAGCAGCTTAATCCTAGCGGGAGAATCCTACAATGAGCAGTTCTTC
CDR3aa: CASSLILAGESYNEQFF

v_gene: TRBV5-1
abundance: .
j_gene: TRBJ1-3
d_gene: .
CDR3nt: TGCGCCAGCAGCTTGGGGACAGCACGAGGAAACACCATATATTTT
CDR3aa: CASSLGTARGNTIYF

v_gene: TRBV11-2
abundance: .
j_gene: TRBJ2-4
d_gene: .
CDR3nt: TGTGCCAGCACCCCGACGCTAGCCAAAAACATTCAGTACTTC
CDR3aa: CASTPTLAKNIQYF

v_gene: TRBV5-4
abundance: once
j_gene: TRBJ1-1
d_gene: .
CDR3nt: TGTGCCAGCAGTACCGGAGGGCTGAACACTGAAGCTTTCTTT
CDR3aa: CASSTGGLNTEAFF

v_gene: TRBV27
abundance: .
j_gene: TRBJ2-7
d_gene: TRBD1
CDR3nt: TGTGCCAGCAGCCCGACAGGGGGACTAACCTACGAGCAGTACTTC
CDR3aa: CASSPTGGLTYEQYF

v_gene: TRBV5-6
abundance: .
j_gene: TRBJ2-5
d_gene: TRBD2
CDR3nt: TGTGCCAGCAGCCCCACATATGCCTTCGCTAGCGGGAGCTCCGAGACCCAGTACTTC
CDR3aa: CASSPTYAFASGSSETQYF